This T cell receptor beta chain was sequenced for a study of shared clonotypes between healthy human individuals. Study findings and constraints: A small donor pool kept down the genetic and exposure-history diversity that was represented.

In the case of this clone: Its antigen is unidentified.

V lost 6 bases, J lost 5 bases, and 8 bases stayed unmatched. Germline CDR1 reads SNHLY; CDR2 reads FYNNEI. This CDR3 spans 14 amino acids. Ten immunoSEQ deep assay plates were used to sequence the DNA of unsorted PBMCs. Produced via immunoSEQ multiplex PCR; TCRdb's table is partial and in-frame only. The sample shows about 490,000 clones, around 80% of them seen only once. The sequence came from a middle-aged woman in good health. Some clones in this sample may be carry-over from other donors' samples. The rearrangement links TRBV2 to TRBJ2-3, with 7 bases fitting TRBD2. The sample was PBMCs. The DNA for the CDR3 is TGTGCCAGCAGGCGGGAGAGAGTTGGAGATACGCAGTATTTT. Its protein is CASRRERVGDTQYF.